This T cell receptor (beta chain) emerged from a study of blood T cell repertoires in COVID-19. Background on the study: COVID-19 samples from acute and convalescent phases originated in the United States, Italy and Spain. The cDNA or gDNA used as material had been derived from T cells, B-cell-depleted T cells, or PBMCs.

This clone showed up just once. V was trimmed by 1 base and J by 9 bases, leaving 10 bases between them. This CDR3 contains 14 residues. Germline V gene data show CDR1 as SGHAT and CDR2 as FQNNGV. In the original analysis: Reference gene primer amplification yielded estimated nucleated cell counts. TCRdb's table, derived via immunoSEQ multiplex PCR, lists solely in-frame clones and lacks some. V and J calls and clone size are those listed in that table; D and trimming were worked out from the DNA. The profile covers about 180,000 clones, with roughly 90% appearing a single time and 0.5% to 0.6% taken by the ten largest.

The source material was peripheral blood. The sequence came from a man aged 45-65 years with acute or convalescent COVID-19. The rearrangement links TRBV11-2 to TRBJ1-6, with a tentative D call TRBD1 (5 bases). The CDR3 region has the DNA TGTGCCAGCAGCTTAGGGCAGGGTGGTTCACCCCTCCACTTT. Amino acid sequence: CASSLGQGGSPLHF. Full variable domain (rest looked up from reference TRBV11-2 and TRBJ1-6): EAGVAQSPRYKIIEKRQSVAFWCNPISGHATLYWYQQILGQGPKLLIQFQNNGVVDDSQLPKDRFSAERLKGVDSTLKIQPAKLEDSAVYLCASSLGQGGSPLHFGNGTRLTVT.